This paragraph covers one T cell receptor beta chain sequence. Germline CDR1 and CDR2: SGHTA and FQGNSA. V dropped 2 bases and J dropped 4 bases, with 8 bases sitting between them. This CDR3 comprises 13 residues. The template was genomic DNA from peripheral blood, not RNA. The data are from a study of T cell repertoires in aging, cancer and after chemotherapy. A mixed TRB-A/B primer pool amplified rearranged TRB by multiplex touch-down PCR. TCRdb recomputed calls from the multiplex PCR reads with MiXCR, one row per CDR3 protein. The sample carries over 15,000 distinct CDR3 sequences, about 37% recorded once.

Material for sequencing was blood. The TCR sequence derives from a human donor with a solid tumor. The chain is built from TRBV7-2 and TRBJ2-5, with D possibly matching TRBD1 (6 bases). The CDR3 reads CASSLQGRETQYF. Written as DNA, the CDR3 is TGTGCCAGCAGCTTACAGGGGCGAGAGACCCAGTACTTC.